This T cell receptor beta chain was found in a study of CD8+CD57+ T cells in acquired aplastic anemia. At the level of the study: CD4+ and CD8+ cells, once sorted, gave DNA averaging roughly 3.2 ug. General study results and limits: Significance was not reached for CD8+ Simpson's diversity between patients and controls. Patients and controls turned out to have approximately 29 CD8+ CDR3 sequences in common.

This CDR3 comprises 15 residues. The J segment lost 8 bases and the V segment lost 0 bases, leaving 5 bases of the junction unmatched. Germline V gene lookup returns CDR1 MNHEY and CDR2 SVGAGI. This clonotype has at least ten counts. No antigen is known for it. TCR beta VDJ and CDR3 were profiled, and genomic DNA was the template. MiXCR, run by TCRdb on the reads, gives a single entry per CDR3 protein. The table records about 190,000 distinct CDR3 sequences, less than 70% of them present only once. The rearrangement links TRBV6-5 to TRBJ1-5; TRBD1 aligns across 9 bases. This receptor was identified in a human donor in good health, serving as a control. Material for sequencing was sorted CD4+, CD8+, or CD8+CD57+ T cells (not recorded which) from PBMCs. CDR3 nucleotides: TGTGCCAGCAGTTACTCTAGACAGGGGGGAGAGCCCCAGCATTTT. Translation: CASSYSRQGGEPQHF.